These T cell receptor beta chains were read from a single sample in a study of early T cells in non-severe SARS-CoV-2 infection. MiXCR, applied by TCRdb to the 5' RACE reads, yields one record per CDR3 protein. Of approximately 30,000 distinct CDR3 sequences listed, approximately 5% were seen once; the top ten hold about a fifth. Material: whole blood. The receptors stem from an adult who was a healthcare worker with PCR-confirmed SARS-CoV-2 infection or an uninfected control (not recorded which). Each CDR3 is given with its conserved first and last residue. A D gene is named only where the DNA matches it firmly. The listing skips clone size in some rows; elsewhere it reads once, few, many or a size class.

J gene | clone size | V gene | D gene | CDR3 protein | CDR3 DNA
TRBJ2-7 | NA | TRBV18 | TRBD1 | CASSPGQTSYEQYF | TGTGCCAGCTCCCCGGGACAGACATCCTACGAGCAGTACTTC
TRBJ2-1 | many | TRBV18 | NA | CASSPFGYNEQFF | TGTGCCAGCTCACCATTTGGATACAATGAGCAGTTCTTC
TRBJ2-7 | few | TRBV20-1 | TRBD2 | CSARDTSGGGEQYF | TGCAGTGCTAGAGATACCAGCGGGGGTGGCGAGCAGTACTTC
TRBJ2-4 | few | TRBV11-2 | NA | CASSLDWGGAKNIQYF | TGTGCCAGCAGCTTAGATTGGGGAGGAGCCAAAAACATTCAGTACTTC
TRBJ2-5 | many | TRBV12-3/TRBV12-4 | NA | CASSLRGPSGETQYF | TGTGCCAGCAGCCTTCGAGGCCCCTCGGGAGAGACCCAGTACTTC
TRBJ2-5 | few | TRBV12-3/TRBV12-4 | NA | CASSQPPRVETQYF | TGTGCCAGCAGTCAACCTCCCCGCGTAGAGACCCAGTACTTC
TRBJ2-1 | NA | TRBV20-1 | NA | CSASPLRGRGNEQFF | TGCAGTGCATCCCCCCTTAGGGGGAGAGGCAATGAGCAGTTCTTC
TRBJ1-2 | many | TRBV7-2 | NA | CASSLGLTGMRGYTF | TGTGCCAGCAGCTTGGGGCTTACAGGGATGAGAGGCTACACCTTC
TRBJ2-5 | many | TRBV10-3 | TRBD2 | CAVSALAEETQYF | TGTGCCGTGAGCGCGCTAGCGGAGGAGACCCAGTACTTC
TRBJ2-3 | many | TRBV11-2 | NA | CASSSLRDWSKITDTQYF | TGTGCCAGCAGCTCCCTGCGGGACTGGTCGAAGATCACAGATACGCAGTATTTT
TRBJ1-1 | many | TRBV20-1 | NA | CSAQGGNTEAFF | TGCAGTGCTCAAGGGGGGAACACTGAAGCTTTCTTT
TRBJ2-1 | many | TRBV5-1 | NA | CASSVNTNNEQFF | TGCGCCAGCAGCGTTAATACAAACAATGAGCAGTTCTTC
TRBJ2-5 | NA | TRBV20-1 | TRBD2 | CSARDLASGSSQETQYF | TGCAGTGCTAGAGATTTGGCCAGCGGGAGCTCCCAAGAGACCCAGTACTTC
TRBJ2-7 | many | TRBV12-3/TRBV12-4 | TRBD1 | CASSPRQGGSEQYF | TGTGCCAGCAGTCCTCGACAGGGGGGGAGCGAGCAGTACTTC
TRBJ2-1 | many | TRBV20-1 | NA | CSAQTRYNEQFF | TGCAGTGCCCAAACTAGATACAATGAGCAGTTCTTC
TRBJ1-1 | many | TRBV4-3 | NA | CASSQLAGNTEAFF | TGCGCCAGCAGCCAACTGGCAGGGAACACTGAAGCTTTCTTT
TRBJ1-4 | many | TRBV5-6 | NA | CASSFGTSEKLFF | TGTGCCAGCAGCTTCGGGACAAGTGAAAAACTGTTTTTT
TRBJ1-6 | medium-sized | TRBV6-2/TRBV6-3 | NA | CASRVPIPGRSPLHF | TGTGCCAGCCGAGTACCCATCCCCGGGCGCTCACCCCTCCACTTT
TRBJ2-5 | few | TRBV19 | NA | CASSIVGSQETQYF | TGTGCCAGTAGTATAGTGGGCTCTCAAGAGACCCAGTACTTC
TRBJ1-1 | NA | TRBV5-6 | NA | CASSYPLDRREAFF | TGTGCCAGCAGCTACCCGTTGGACAGACGTGAAGCTTTCTTT
TRBJ2-1 | many | TRBV6-2/TRBV6-3 | TRBD2 | CASSTTGTSGSSYNEQFF | TGTGCCAGCAGTACCACCGGGACTAGCGGGAGCTCCTACAATGAGCAGTTCTTC
TRBJ2-3 | few | TRBV20-1 | NA | CSASPKRDTQYF | TGCAGTGCTAGTCCGAAGCGGGATACGCAGTATTTT
TRBJ1-1 | many | TRBV20-1 | NA | CSARDGGGFTEAFF | TGCAGTGCTAGAGATGGGGGGGGCTTCACTGAAGCTTTCTTT
TRBJ2-1 | many | TRBV7-9 | TRBD2 | CASSLRSSGGLGEQFF | TGTGCCAGCAGCTTAAGATCTAGCGGGGGCCTGGGTGAGCAGTTCTTC
TRBJ2-3 | many | TRBV7-8 | NA | CASSAGPPDTQYF | TGTGCCAGCAGCGCGGGTCCCCCAGATACGCAGTATTTT
TRBJ1-5 | many | TRBV5-6 | NA | CASSLGGQVSNQPQHF | TGTGCCAGCAGCTTGGGTGGGCAGGTCAGCAATCAGCCCCAGCATTTT
TRBJ2-1 | NA | TRBV3-1 | NA | CASSQRWGEQFF | TGTGCCAGCAGCCAGAGGTGGGGTGAGCAGTTCTTC
TRBJ2-2 | many | TRBV5-1 | NA | CASSLTDQTNTGELFF | TGCGCCAGCAGCTTGACAGATCAAACAAACACCGGGGAGCTGTTTTTT
TRBJ2-1 | many | TRBV18 | NA | CASSPRGPPTDEQFF | TGTGCCAGCTCACCACGGGGACCGCCGACCGATGAGCAGTTCTTC
TRBJ2-1 | many | TRBV20-1 | TRBD2 | CSARPLTGGSSYNEQFF | TGCAGTGCTAGACCCCTCACTGGCGGGAGCTCCTACAATGAGCAGTTCTTC
TRBJ1-1 | many | TRBV6-1 | NA | CASSERGDAFF | TGTGCCAGCAGTGAGAGGGGGGACGCTTTCTTT
TRBJ2-3 | many | TRBV7-9 | TRBD2 | CASSLGAGGPEGTQYF | TGTGCCAGCAGCTTAGGCGCGGGAGGCCCTGAGGGTACGCAGTATTTT
TRBJ2-1 | NA | TRBV5-4 | NA | CASSFLLGEQFF | TGTGCCAGCAGCTTTTTATTGGGAGAGCAGTTCTTC
TRBJ2-7 | many | TRBV12-3/TRBV12-4 | TRBD1 | CASSFWTGKAEQYF | TGTGCCAGCAGTTTTTGGACAGGGAAGGCCGAGCAGTACTTC
TRBJ2-4 | many | TRBV5-1 | NA | CASRTDLAKNIQYF | TGCGCCAGCAGGACGGATCTAGCCAAAAACATTCAGTACTTC
TRBJ2-1 | many | TRBV7-6 | TRBD2 | CASSLVTSGMWNEQFF | TGTGCCAGCAGCCTCGTTACTAGCGGGATGTGGAATGAGCAGTTCTTC
TRBJ2-7 | many | TRBV18 | NA | CASSPRGGDEQYF | TGTGCCAGCTCACCCAGGGGCGGGGACGAGCAGTACTTC
TRBJ2-5 | NA | TRBV7-2 | NA | CASSLVGSQGTQYF | TGTGCCAGCAGCTTAGTTGGTAGCCAAGGTACCCAGTACTTC
TRBJ2-7 | NA | TRBV4-2 | TRBD1 | CASSQGATGGEQYF | TGTGCCAGCAGCCAAGGGGCGACAGGGGGCGAGCAGTACTTC
TRBJ2-7 | many | TRBV5-6 | TRBD2 | CASSHGLAGVSGSYEQYF | TGTGCCAGCAGCCACGGACTAGCGGGGGTGAGCGGTTCCTACGAGCAGTACTTC
TRBJ2-1 | NA | TRBV24-1 | TRBD2 | CATSPGLARNEQFF | TGTGCCACCAGTCCAGGACTAGCGCGGAATGAGCAGTTCTTC
TRBJ2-7 | many | TRBV4-2 | NA | CASSQGNGPGLAYEQYF | TGTGCCAGCAGCCAAGGAAACGGTCCGGGGCTTGCCTACGAGCAGTACTTC
TRBJ2-1 | many | TRBV10-2 | NA | CASSLAQTYNEQFF | TGCGCCAGCAGTCTAGCGCAGACCTACAATGAGCAGTTCTTC
TRBJ2-3 | NA | TRBV20-1 | TRBD2 | CSANSGGGDTQYF | TGCAGTGCTAATAGCGGGGGGGGCGATACGCAGTATTTT